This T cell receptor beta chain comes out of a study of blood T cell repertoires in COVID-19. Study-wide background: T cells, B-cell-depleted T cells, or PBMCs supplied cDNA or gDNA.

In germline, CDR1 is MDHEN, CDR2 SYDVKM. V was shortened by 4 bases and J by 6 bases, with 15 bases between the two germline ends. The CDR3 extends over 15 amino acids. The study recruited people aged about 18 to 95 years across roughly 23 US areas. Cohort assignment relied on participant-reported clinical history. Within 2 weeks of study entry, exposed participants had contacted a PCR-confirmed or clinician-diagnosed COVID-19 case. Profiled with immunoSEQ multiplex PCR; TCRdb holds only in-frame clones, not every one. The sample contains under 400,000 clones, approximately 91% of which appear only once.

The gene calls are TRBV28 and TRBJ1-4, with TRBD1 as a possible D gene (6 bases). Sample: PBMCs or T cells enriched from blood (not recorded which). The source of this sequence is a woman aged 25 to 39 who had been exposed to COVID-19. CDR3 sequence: CASSSRTAGDEKLFF. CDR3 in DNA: TGTGCCAGCAGTTCCCGGACAGCCGGAGATGAAAAACTGTTTTTT.